Listed below are T cell receptor beta chains from one sample, sequenced in a study of high-grade serous ovarian cancer treatment subgroups. The method was immunoSEQ multiplex PCR; TCRdb's version includes in-frame clones alone and lacks a portion of them. The data show around 4,200 clones, with about 73% seen just once and more than 8.5% held by the top ten. Sequences were obtained from tumor tissue. The receptors derive from a human donor with high-grade serous ovarian cancer. The CDR3 runs from the conserved cysteine through the conserved F or W. Each record gives: CDR3 protein, CDR3 DNA, V gene, D gene, clone size, J gene. A D gene is named only where the DNA matches it firmly. Only part of the rows carry a size: once, few, many, or a class if the clone is expanded.

CDR3: CASSLDLGTGVGYGYTF
DNA: TGTGCCAGCAGCTTGGACCTGGGGACAGGGGTTGGCTATGGCTACACCTTC
V: TRBV7-2
D: TRBD1
size: NA
J: TRBJ1-2

CDR3: CATAEGYTSYEQYF
DNA: TGTGCCACAGCCGAGGGATATACCTCCTACGAGCAGTACTTC
V: TRBV15
D: NA
size: once
J: TRBJ2-7

CDR3: CASSLAWATGYYGYTF
DNA: TGTGCCAGCAGCCTCGCCTGGGCGACCGGGTACTATGGCTACACCTTC
V: TRBV5-6
D: NA
size: NA
J: TRBJ1-2

CDR3: CASRDPFNYGYTF
DNA: TGTGCCAGCCGGGACCCATTTAACTATGGCTACACCTTC
V: TRBV2
D: NA
size: NA
J: TRBJ1-2

CDR3: CASGKGPRGDTGELFF
DNA: TGTGCCAGCGGCAAAGGTCCGCGGGGGGACACCGGGGAGCTGTTTTTT
V: TRBV9
D: TRBD2
size: NA
J: TRBJ2-2

CDR3: CASSRGQGEQYEQYF
DNA: TGTGCCAGCAGCAGAGGACAGGGGGAACAATACGAGCAGTACTTC
V: TRBV5-5
D: TRBD1
size: NA
J: TRBJ2-7

CDR3: CASSLRVGTGNTIYF
DNA: TGTGCCAGCAGCCTCAGGGTTGGTACGGGAAACACCATATATTTT
V: TRBV9
D: NA
size: NA
J: TRBJ1-3

CDR3: CASSFGSYEQYF
DNA: TGTGCCAGCAGCTTTGGCTCCTACGAGCAGTACTTC
V: TRBV7-2
D: NA
size: NA
J: TRBJ2-7

CDR3: CSVDIGSSEAFF
DNA: TGCAGCGTTGATATAGGTTCTTCTGAAGCTTTCTTT
V: TRBV29-1
D: NA
size: medium-sized
J: TRBJ1-1

CDR3: CASSITGKETQYF
DNA: TGTGCCAGTAGTATTACGGGGAAAGAGACCCAGTACTTC
V: TRBV19
D: NA
size: NA
J: TRBJ2-5

CDR3: CASSLWRGGYGELFF
DNA: TGTGCCAGCAGTTTATGGCGGGGGGGCTACGGGGAGCTGTTTTTT
V: TRBV28
D: TRBD2
size: NA
J: TRBJ2-2

CDR3: CASSLWGGVETQYF
DNA: TGTGCCAGCAGCTTGTGGGGGGGGGTTGAGACCCAGTACTTC
V: TRBV7-8
D: TRBD2
size: NA
J: TRBJ2-5

CDR3: CASYNGGLLEFF
DNA: TGTGCCAGCTACAATGGGGGACTCCTGGAGTTCTTC
V: TRBV7-8
D: NA
size: NA
J: TRBJ2-1

CDR3: CASTPGLAPPGELFF
DNA: TGCGCCAGCACCCCAGGACTAGCCCCTCCCGGGGAGCTGTTTTTT
V: TRBV5-1
D: TRBD2
size: NA
J: TRBJ2-2

CDR3: CASSEQGGGTEAFF
DNA: TGTGCCAGCAGCGAACAGGGGGGGGGAACTGAAGCTTTCTTT
V: TRBV7-6
D: TRBD1
size: few
J: TRBJ1-1

CDR3: CASSLGSALGETQYF
DNA: TGCGCCAGCAGCTTGGGCAGCGCCCTAGGAGAGACCCAGTACTTC
V: TRBV5-1
D: NA
size: NA
J: TRBJ2-5

CDR3: CASSFLQRGGEQYF
DNA: TGTGCCAGCAGCTTTCTCCAGCGGGGGGGTGAGCAGTACTTC
V: TRBV11-2
D: TRBD2
size: NA
J: TRBJ2-7

CDR3: CASSYSDSPAGYQYF
DNA: TGTGCCAGCAGTTACTCAGATTCCCCAGCCGGGTATCAGTACTTC
V: TRBV6-5
D: NA
size: NA
J: TRBJ2-7

CDR3: CASSLDGSLNEELFF
DNA: TGTGCCAGCAGCTTAGACGGATCCCTTAATGAAGAACTGTTTTTT
V: TRBV7-9
D: NA
size: NA
J: TRBJ1-4

CDR3: CASNFGGSFTDTQYF
DNA: TGTGCCAGCAACTTCGGAGGATCTTTCACAGATACGCAGTATTTT
V: TRBV7-9
D: NA
size: NA
J: TRBJ2-3

CDR3: CASSLVQLEQFF
DNA: TGTGCCAGCAGCTTAGTTCAGCTTGAGCAGTTCTTC
V: TRBV11-2
D: NA
size: NA
J: TRBJ2-1

CDR3: CSVDGKGQKVYNEQFF
DNA: TGCAGCGTTGATGGTAAAGGCCAGAAGGTCTACAATGAGCAGTTCTTC
V: TRBV29-1
D: NA
size: NA
J: TRBJ2-1

CDR3: CATSAGHPHGYTF
DNA: TGTGCCACCAGCGCGGGACATCCCCATGGCTACACCTTC
V: TRBV15
D: NA
size: NA
J: TRBJ1-2

CDR3: CASSRGAPDRADTQYF
DNA: TGTGCCAGCAGCCGAGGGGCCCCGGACAGGGCAGATACGCAGTATTTT
V: TRBV5-6
D: TRBD1
size: NA
J: TRBJ2-3

CDR3: CASSQVVVRLAVTDTQYF
DNA: TGCGCCAGCAGCCAAGTGGTTGTGAGACTAGCGGTCACAGATACGCAGTATTTT
V: TRBV4-1
D: TRBD2
size: few
J: TRBJ2-3

CDR3: CASRLVGYGYTF
DNA: TGTGCAAGTCGCTTAGTCGGCTATGGCTACACCTTC
V: TRBV12-2
D: NA
size: NA
J: TRBJ1-2

CDR3: CACEGGWETQYF
DNA: TGTGCCTGTGAGGGGGGATGGGAGACCCAGTACTTC
V: TRBV30
D: NA
size: once
J: TRBJ2-5

CDR3: CAGQTGDQPQHF
DNA: TGTGCCGGACAGACAGGGGATCAGCCCCAGCATTTT
V: TRBV30
D: TRBD1
size: NA
J: TRBJ1-5

CDR3: CAIEKRGHYNEQFF
DNA: TGCGCCATCGAGAAGCGCGGACACTACAATGAGCAGTTCTTC
V: TRBV4-1
D: NA
size: NA
J: TRBJ2-1